This T cell receptor (beta chain) was documented in a study of blood T cell repertoires in COVID-19. Study summary: PBMCs, B-cell-depleted T cells, or T cells were the source of the cDNA or gDNA that made up the material.

Measured with immunoSEQ multiplex PCR; TCRdb has only the in-frame clones, and not every one. Among around 50,000 clones listed, more than 75% were seen once. The sequence was collected from a man over 45 with active COVID-19. Sequenced: peripheral blood.

The CDR3 sequence is CASSEDRGDGMNTEAFF. CDR3 DNA: TGCGCCAGCAGCGAAGACAGGGGGGACGGGATGAACACTGAAGCTTTCTTT. The genes are TRBV5-1 and TRBJ1-1; 9 bases fit TRBD1. V gave up 4 bases and J gave up 0 bases; unmatched junction bases: 10. Germline CDR1 SGHRS, CDR2 YFSETQ. There are 17 residues in the CDR3.